This T cell receptor beta chain derives from a study of blood T cells in healthy people across ages (dated by TCRdb to about 2015). A note on the overall study: In model experiments, template switching captured about one uniquely barcoded TCR beta cDNA molecule for every two T cells. Using deep sequencing normalized with unique cDNA molecular identifiers, the study measured how TCR beta repertoire diversity changes with age. Donors were grouped into four age groups: young (average roughly 17 years), middle-aged (less than 40), aged (62) and long-lived (approximately 75). Using the same blood draw, the study looked at two additional independent replicas of 1 million unique cDNA reads for two donors, one aged 18 to 29 and the other aged 80 or older. To avoid experimental bias, donors of different ages were randomly spread across the sequencing lanes. Overall results and qualifications from the work: As age increased, observed TCR beta diversity per million T cells dropped in a roughly linear way, and a significant reduction was already evident by age roughly 40. Because profiling used bulk unsorted PBMCs, naive and antigen-experienced compartments could not be compared conclusively. Compared with the aged group, the long-lived group had more naive CD4+ T cells, fewer expanded clones and increased TCR diversity, a pattern suggesting age selection. The CMV infection status of donors was not known, potentially confounding age-related changes in expanded clonotypes. There was a strong correlation between observed TCR beta diversity and the percentage of naive T cells measured by flow cytometry. Estimates of total diversity based on one million sequenced T cells were considered lower bounds and underestimates.

Systemically healthy Caucasian individuals from Russia, about 38 in total and aged about 6 to 90 years, were included as donors. Each donor gave about 9.8 milliliters of peripheral blood, drawn into EDTA-treated Vacutainer tubes. Ficoll-Paque density-gradient centrifugation was used to isolate PBMCs, with at least 7 million obtained per sample. Total RNA, at least 6 micrograms per sample, was extracted from PBMCs with Trizol reagent. The percentages of naive CD45RAhigh/CD27high T cells were determined by flow cytometry on a PBMC aliquot from every donor. Worth noting for this clonotype: Its antigen is not yet known. At one end the junction does not follow the germline gene, possibly because of a read error.

The library was prepared using 5' RACE. The data were produced on an Illumina HiSeq 2500. A second about 6 to 11 cycle PCR used a sample-barcoded 5' primer and a J-beta primer mix. A unique molecular identifier was introduced onto each TCR beta cDNA molecule by a template-switch 5' adaptor carrying 12 random nucleotides. At least 3 million CDR3-containing paired-end reads were obtained from each sample. First-strand cDNA synthesis was performed from all RNA using the Mint cDNA synthesis kit, with priming by a TRBC-specific oligonucleotide. After uracil-DNA glycosylase treatment, a first 18-cycle PCR used universal primers M1SS and BC2_uni_R on all cDNA. On the study's bioinformatics: Each sample was normalized by randomly selecting 1 million high-quality reads, each carrying a distinct molecular identifier. Instead of being binned into consensus sequences, reads that shared molecular identifiers were thrown out. MiTCR, with a Q25 quality threshold and the strictest error-elimination algorithm, was used for CDR3 identification, clonotype clustering and error correction. Lower-bound total TCR beta diversity was estimated with a nonparametric unseen species model using Euler transformation. The public reads were quality trimmed at Q25 with fastp and then assembled into clones with MiXCR by TCRdb, keeping productive beta chains. CDR3 protein duplicates are merged, each entry listing the most common genes and DNA. None of the V and J calls come from the authors' own analysis; TCRdb made them. This sample has roughly 650,000 distinct CDR3 sequences in its table, and less than 40% of those were observed once. In total, the top ten clones hold 15% of the sample.

As encoded in the germline V gene (reference sequence), CDR1 is SEHNR while CDR2 is FQNEAQ. Spanning cysteine to phenylalanine, the CDR3 consists of 14 amino acids. Only the CDR3 DNA stays, 42 bases, in frame from base 1. What was sequenced was blood. This TCR came from an elderly woman in good health. Donor details come from another sample of the same person, matched by shared clones. The rearrangement combines TRBV7-9 with TRBJ2-3; matching of 7 bases hints at TRBD2 as the D gene. The CDR3 reads as follows: CAGSLGGGTDTQYF. The nucleotides read TGTGCCGGCAGCTTGGGAGGGGGTACAGATACGCAGTATTTT.